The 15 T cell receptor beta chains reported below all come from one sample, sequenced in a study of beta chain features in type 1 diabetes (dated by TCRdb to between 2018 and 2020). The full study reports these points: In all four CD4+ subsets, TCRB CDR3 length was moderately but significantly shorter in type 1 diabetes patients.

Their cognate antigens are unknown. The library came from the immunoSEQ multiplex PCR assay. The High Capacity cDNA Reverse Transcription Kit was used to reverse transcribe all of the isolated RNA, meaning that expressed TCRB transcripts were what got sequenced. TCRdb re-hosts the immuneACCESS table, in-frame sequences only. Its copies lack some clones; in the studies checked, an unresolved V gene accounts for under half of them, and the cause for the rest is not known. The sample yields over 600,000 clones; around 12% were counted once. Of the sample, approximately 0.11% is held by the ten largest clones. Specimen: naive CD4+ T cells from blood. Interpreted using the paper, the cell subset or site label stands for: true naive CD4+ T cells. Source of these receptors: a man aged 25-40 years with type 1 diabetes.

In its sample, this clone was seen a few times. Here the CDR3 reads CASSMDPGGEQYF. The CDR3 DNA follows: TGTGCCAGCAGCATGGACCCGGGCGGGGAGCAGTACTTC. The J gene is TRBJ2-7, the V gene TRBV7-6; D might be TRBD2 (5 bases). The CDR3 is made up of 13 amino acids. V was cut by 5 bases and J by 7 bases, with 15 bases left in between. CDR1 and CDR2 (germline): SGHVS, FNYEAQ.

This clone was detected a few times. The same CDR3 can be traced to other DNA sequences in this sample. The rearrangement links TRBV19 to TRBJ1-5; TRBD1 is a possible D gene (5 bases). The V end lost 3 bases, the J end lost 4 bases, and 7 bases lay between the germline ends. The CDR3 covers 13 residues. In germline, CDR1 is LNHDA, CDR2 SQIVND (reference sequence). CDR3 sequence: CASSIEGNQPQHF. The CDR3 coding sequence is TGTGCCAGTAGTATCGAGGGGAATCAGCCCCAGCATTTT.

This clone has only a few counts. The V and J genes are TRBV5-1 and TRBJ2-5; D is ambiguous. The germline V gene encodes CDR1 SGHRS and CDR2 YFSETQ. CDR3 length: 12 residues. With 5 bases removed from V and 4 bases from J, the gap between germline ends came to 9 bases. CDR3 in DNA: TGCGCCAGCAGTGGGGTTGGAGAGACCCAGTACTTC. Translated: CASSGVGETQYF.

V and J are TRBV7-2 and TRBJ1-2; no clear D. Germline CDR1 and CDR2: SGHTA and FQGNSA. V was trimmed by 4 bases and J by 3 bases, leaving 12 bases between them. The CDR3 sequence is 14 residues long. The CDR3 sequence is CASSSTKGDYGYTF. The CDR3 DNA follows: TGTGCCAGCAGCTCTACGAAAGGTGACTATGGCTACACCTTC.

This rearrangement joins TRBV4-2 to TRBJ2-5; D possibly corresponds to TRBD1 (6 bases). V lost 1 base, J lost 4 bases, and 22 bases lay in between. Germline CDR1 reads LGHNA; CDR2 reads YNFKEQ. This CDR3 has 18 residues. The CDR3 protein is CASSQGGTIKARGETQYF. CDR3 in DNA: TGTGCCAGCAGCCAAGGGGGGACAATCAAGGCTCGGGGAGAGACCCAGTACTTC.

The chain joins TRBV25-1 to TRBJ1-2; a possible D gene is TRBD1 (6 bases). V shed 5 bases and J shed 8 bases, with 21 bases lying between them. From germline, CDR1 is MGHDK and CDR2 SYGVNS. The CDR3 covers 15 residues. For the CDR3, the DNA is TGTGCCAGCAGTTCTTCCCCAGGGGTAGTGGAGGGCTACACCTTC. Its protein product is CASSSSPGVVEGYTF.

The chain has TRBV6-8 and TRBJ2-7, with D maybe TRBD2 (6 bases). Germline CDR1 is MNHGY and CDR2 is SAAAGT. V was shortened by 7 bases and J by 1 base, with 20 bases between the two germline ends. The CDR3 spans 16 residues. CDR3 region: CASNARTGVGSYEQYF. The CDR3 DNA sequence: TGTGCCAGCAACGCCCGAACGGGGGTTGGTTCCTACGAGCAGTACTTC.

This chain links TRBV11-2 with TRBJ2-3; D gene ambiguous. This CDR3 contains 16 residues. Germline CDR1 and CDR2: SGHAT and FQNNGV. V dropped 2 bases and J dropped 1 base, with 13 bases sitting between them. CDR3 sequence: CASSLWRALGTDTQYF. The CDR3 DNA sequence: TGTGCCAGCAGCTTATGGAGAGCGCTCGGCACAGATACGCAGTATTTT.

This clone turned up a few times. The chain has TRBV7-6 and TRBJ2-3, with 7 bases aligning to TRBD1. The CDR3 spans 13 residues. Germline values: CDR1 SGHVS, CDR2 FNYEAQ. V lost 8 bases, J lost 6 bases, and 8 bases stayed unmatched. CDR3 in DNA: TGTGCCAGCTCACTGACAGGGTCCGATACGCAGTATTTT. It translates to CASSLTGSDTQYF.

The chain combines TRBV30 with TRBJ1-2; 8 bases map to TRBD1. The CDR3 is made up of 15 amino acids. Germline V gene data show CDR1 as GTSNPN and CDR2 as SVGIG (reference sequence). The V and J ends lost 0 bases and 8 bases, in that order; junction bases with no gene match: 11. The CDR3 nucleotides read TGTGCCTGGAGTGTAATGGTCGGCAGGGGGCCAGGCTACACCTTC. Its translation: CAWSVMVGRGPGYTF.

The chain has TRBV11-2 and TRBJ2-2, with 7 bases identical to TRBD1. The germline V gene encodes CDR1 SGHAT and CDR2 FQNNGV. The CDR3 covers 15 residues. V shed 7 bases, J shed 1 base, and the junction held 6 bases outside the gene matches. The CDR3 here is CASTSTGMNTGELFF. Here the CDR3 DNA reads TGTGCCAGCACATCGACAGGGATGAACACCGGGGAGCTGTTTTTT.

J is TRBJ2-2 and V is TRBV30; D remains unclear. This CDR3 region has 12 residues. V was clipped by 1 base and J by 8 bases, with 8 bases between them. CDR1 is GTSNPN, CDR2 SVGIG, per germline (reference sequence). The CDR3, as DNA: TGTGCCTGGAGTGGTTACCCTGGGGAGCTGTTTTTT. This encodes CAWSGYPGELFF.

CDR3 protein: CASSLAGAEQPQHF. The CDR3 bases are TGCGCCAGCAGCTTGGCAGGGGCGGAGCAGCCCCAGCATTTT. The chain joins TRBV5-1 to TRBJ1-5, with D possibly matching TRBD1 (6 bases). Germline V gives CDR1 SGHRS, CDR2 YFSETQ. This CDR3 has 14 amino acids. Trimming took 0 bases from V and 7 from J, leaving 11 bases between them.

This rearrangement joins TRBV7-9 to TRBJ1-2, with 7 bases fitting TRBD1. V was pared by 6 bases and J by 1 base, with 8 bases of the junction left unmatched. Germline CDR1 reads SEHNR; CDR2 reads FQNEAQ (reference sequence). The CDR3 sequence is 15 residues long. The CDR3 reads CASSPAGQSNYGYTF. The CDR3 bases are TGTGCCAGCAGTCCTGCGGGACAGAGTAACTATGGCTACACCTTC.

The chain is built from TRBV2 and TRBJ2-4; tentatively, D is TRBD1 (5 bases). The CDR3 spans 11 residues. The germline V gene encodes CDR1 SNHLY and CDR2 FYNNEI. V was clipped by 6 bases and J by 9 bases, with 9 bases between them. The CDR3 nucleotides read TGTGCCAGCAGCAAACAGGTCATTCAGTACTTC. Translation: CASSKQVIQYF.